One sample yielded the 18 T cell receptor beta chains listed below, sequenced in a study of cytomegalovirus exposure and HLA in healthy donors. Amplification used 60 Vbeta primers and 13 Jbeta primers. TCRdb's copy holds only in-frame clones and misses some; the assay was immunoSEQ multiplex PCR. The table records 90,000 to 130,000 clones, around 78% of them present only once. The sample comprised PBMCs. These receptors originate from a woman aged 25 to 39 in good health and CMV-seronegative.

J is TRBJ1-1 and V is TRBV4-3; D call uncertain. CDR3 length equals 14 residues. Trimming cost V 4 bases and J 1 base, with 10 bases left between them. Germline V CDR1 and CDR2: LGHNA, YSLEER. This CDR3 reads CASSRRARNTEAFF. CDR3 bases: TGCGCCAGCAGCCGGAGGGCGAGGAACACTGAAGCTTTCTTT.

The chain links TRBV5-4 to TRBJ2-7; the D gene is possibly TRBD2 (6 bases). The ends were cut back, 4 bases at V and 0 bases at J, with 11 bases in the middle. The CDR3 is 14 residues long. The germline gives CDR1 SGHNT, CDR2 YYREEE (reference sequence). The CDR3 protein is CASSPGLGSYEQYF. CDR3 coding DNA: TGTGCCAGCAGCCCGGGACTCGGCTCCTACGAGCAGTACTTC.

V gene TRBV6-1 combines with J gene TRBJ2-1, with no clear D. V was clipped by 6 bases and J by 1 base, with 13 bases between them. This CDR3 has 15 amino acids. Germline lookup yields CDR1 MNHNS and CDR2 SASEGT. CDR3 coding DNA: TGTGCCAGCAGCTTTCAGGTCACTTCCTACAATGAGCAGTTCTTC. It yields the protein CASSFQVTSYNEQFF.

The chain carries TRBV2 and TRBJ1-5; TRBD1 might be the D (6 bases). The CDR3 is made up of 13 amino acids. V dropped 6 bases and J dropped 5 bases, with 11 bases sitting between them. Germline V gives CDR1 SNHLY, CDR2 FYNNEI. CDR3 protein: CASRKQGDQPQHF. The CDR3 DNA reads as TGTGCCAGCAGGAAACAGGGAGATCAGCCCCAGCATTTT.

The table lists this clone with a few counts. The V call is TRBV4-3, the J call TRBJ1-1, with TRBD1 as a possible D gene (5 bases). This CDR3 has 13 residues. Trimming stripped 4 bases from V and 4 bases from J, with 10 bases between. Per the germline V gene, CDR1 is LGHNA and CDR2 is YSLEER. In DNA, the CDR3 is TGCGCCAGCAGCCCGTCGGGGGGCACTGAAGCTTTCTTT. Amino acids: CASSPSGGTEAFF.

The CDR3, as DNA: TGCGCCAGCAGTGTTCGAGGGAGACCCCTCCCAGATACGCAGTATTTT. Its protein is CASSVRGRPLPDTQYF. This rearrangement joins TRBV10-2 to TRBJ2-3, with D maybe TRBD2 (5 bases). The germline V and J ends were trimmed by 4 bases and 4 bases, with 18 bases remaining between them. The CDR3 is 16 residues long. Germline V CDR1 and CDR2: WSHSY, SAAADI.

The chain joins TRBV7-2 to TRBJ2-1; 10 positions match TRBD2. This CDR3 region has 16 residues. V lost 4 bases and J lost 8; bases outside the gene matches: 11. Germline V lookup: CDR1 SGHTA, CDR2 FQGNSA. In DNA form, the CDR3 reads TGTGCCAGCAGCTATCAGGGACTAGCGTCTGGTCATGAGCAGTTCTTC. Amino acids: CASSYQGLASGHEQFF.

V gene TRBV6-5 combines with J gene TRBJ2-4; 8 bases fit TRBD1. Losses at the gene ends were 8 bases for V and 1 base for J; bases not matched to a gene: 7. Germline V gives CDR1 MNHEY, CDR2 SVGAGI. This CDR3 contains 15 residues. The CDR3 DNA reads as TGTGCCAGCCGCCCAGGGGGCTTGGCCAAAAACATTCAGTACTTC. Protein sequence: CASRPGGLAKNIQYF.

Here the CDR3 DNA reads TGTGCCAGCAGTGAAGTATTAGGGGGGGGAGATACGCAGTATTTT. It specifies CASSEVLGGGDTQYF. V usage is TRBV2 and J usage is TRBJ2-3; tentatively, D is TRBD2 (7 bases). CDR1 is SNHLY and CDR2 is FYNNEI in the germline V gene. The length of the CDR3 is 15 residues. Trimming left V 1 base short and J 5 bases short, with 13 bases between.

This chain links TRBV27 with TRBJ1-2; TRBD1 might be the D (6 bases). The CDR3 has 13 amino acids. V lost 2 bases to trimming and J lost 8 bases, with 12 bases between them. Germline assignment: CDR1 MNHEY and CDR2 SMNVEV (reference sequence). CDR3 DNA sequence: TGTGCCAGCAGTTTAACCAGGGGAATGGGCTACACCTTC. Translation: CASSLTRGMGYTF.

The CDR3 DNA follows: TGTGCCTGGAGTGTATACAGATACACCGGGGAGCTGTTTTTT. It yields the protein CAWSVYRYTGELFF. This chain uses TRBV30 with TRBJ2-2; no firm D call. V lost 0 bases and J 3 bases, leaving 8 bases between the germline ends. The CDR3 runs 14 residues. The germline V gene has CDR1 GTSNPN and CDR2 SVGIG (reference sequence).

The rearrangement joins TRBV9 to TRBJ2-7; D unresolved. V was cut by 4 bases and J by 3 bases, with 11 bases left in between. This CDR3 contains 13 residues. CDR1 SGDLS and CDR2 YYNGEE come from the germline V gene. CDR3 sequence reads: CASSPIPGYEQYF. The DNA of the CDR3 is TGTGCCAGCAGCCCCATTCCCGGCTACGAGCAGTACTTC.

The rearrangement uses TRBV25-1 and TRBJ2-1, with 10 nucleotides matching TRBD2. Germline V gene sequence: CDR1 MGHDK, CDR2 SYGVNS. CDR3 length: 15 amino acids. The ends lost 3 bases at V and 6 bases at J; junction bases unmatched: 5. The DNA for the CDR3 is TGTGCCAGCAGTGATCCTAGCGGGAGTTTCAATGAGCAGTTCTTC. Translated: CASSDPSGSFNEQFF.

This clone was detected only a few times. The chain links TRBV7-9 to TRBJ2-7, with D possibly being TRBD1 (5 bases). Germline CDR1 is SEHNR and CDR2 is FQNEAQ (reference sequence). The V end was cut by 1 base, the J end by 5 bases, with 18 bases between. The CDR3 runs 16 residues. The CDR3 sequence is CASSLERQGLVNEQYF. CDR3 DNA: TGTGCCAGCAGCTTAGAACGGCAGGGTCTTGTAAACGAGCAGTACTTC.

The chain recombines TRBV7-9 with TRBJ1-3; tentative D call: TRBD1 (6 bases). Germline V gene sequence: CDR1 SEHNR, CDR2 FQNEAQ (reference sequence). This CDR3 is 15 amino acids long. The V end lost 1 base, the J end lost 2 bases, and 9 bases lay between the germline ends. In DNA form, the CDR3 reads TGTGCCAGCAGCTTAGGCGAGGGGGCTGGAAACACCATATATTTT. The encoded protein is CASSLGEGAGNTIYF.

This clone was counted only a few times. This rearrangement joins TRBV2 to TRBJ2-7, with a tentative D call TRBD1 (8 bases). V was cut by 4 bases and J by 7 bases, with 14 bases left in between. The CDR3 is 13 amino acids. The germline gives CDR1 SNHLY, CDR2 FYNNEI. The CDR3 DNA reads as TGTGCCAGCAGTGCCGAGCGGGACAGGGAGCAGTACTTC. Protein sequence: CASSAERDREQYF.

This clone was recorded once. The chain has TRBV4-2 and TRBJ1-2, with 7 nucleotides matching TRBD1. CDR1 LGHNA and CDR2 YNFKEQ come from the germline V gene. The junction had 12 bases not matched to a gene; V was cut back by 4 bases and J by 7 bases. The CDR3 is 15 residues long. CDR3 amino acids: CASSRLGGDVSGYTF. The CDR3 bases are TGTGCCAGCAGCCGACTAGGGGGCGACGTAAGTGGCTACACCTTC.

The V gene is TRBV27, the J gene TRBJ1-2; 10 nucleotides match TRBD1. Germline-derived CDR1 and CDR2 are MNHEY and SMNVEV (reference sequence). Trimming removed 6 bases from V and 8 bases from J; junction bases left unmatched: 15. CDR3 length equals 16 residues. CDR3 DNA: TGTGCCAGCAGATTGGACTCCGGGACAGGGGTCGGAGGCTACACCTTC. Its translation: CASRLDSGTGVGGYTF.